Below are 9 T cell receptor beta chains sequenced from a single sample in a study of T cell changes during pregnancy in multiple sclerosis. Clones were read by immunoSEQ multiplex PCR, and TCRdb kept only the in-frame ones, dropping some. The sample holds approximately 50,000 clones, 80% to 95% seen once. Specimen: CD4+ T cells from peripheral blood mononuclear cells, collected after pregnancy. These receptors were taken from a female donor with multiple sclerosis, enrolled in a pregnancy study.

This clone was found once. The V and J genes are TRBV20-1 and TRBJ1-2; D is perhaps TRBD1 (6 bases). Germline V gives CDR1 DFQATT, CDR2 SNEGSKA (reference sequence). With 7 bases removed from V and 13 bases from J, the gap between germline ends came to 16 bases. The CDR3 sequence is 10 residues long. The DNA for the CDR3 is TGCAGTGTACCTTCAACAGGGCTCACCTTC. Its protein product is CSVPSTGLTF.

The chain couples TRBV6-1 to TRBJ2-2; tentatively, D is TRBD1 (5 bases). The CDR3 runs 14 residues. The germline CDR1 and CDR2 sequences are MNHNS and SASEGT. Trimming pared 7 bases from V and 0 bases from J, leaving 9 bases between. CDR3 loop: CASTEQANTGELFF. As DNA, the CDR3 is TGTGCCAGCACCGAACAGGCGAACACCGGGGAGCTGTTTTTT.

V and J are TRBV19 and TRBJ1-2; D is possibly TRBD1 (5 bases). From germline, CDR1 is LNHDA and CDR2 SQIVND (reference sequence). This CDR3 is 15 amino acids long. V dropped 1 base and J dropped 3 bases, with 12 bases sitting between them. The CDR3 nucleotides are TGTGCCAGTAGTATAGTAGGGGAACCCTACTATGGCTACACCTTC. Encoded protein: CASSIVGEPYYGYTF.

The V and J genes are TRBV7-2 and TRBJ1-4; no clear D gene. The CDR3 totals 13 residues. V lost 3 bases and J 8 bases, leaving 10 bases between the germline ends. Per germline, CDR1 SGHTA and CDR2 FQGNSA. Here the CDR3 reads CASSFSGGEKLFF. The CDR3 DNA follows: TGTGCCAGCAGCTTTTCCGGAGGGGAAAAACTGTTTTTT.

This rearrangement joins TRBV15 to TRBJ2-3; D gene unclear. The germline CDR1 and CDR2 sequences are LNHNV and YYDKDF (reference sequence). The CDR3 has 13 residues. V dropped 11 bases and J dropped 3 bases, with 15 bases sitting between them. CDR3 amino acids: CAARGMETDTQYF. CDR3 coding DNA: TGTGCCGCGAGAGGTATGGAGACAGATACGCAGTATTTT.

This clone was detected only a few times. The gene calls are TRBV6-6 and TRBJ1-1, with a possible D match to TRBD1 (5 bases). The CDR3 has 15 amino acids. The germline V and J ends were trimmed by 6 bases and 4 bases, with 18 bases remaining between them. Germline V gives CDR1 MNHNY, CDR2 SVGAGI (reference sequence). CDR3 sequence reads: CASRNREAGGTEAFF. The CDR3 DNA reads TGTGCCAGCAGGAATCGAGAGGCGGGGGGCACTGAAGCTTTCTTT.

This chain connects TRBV7-9 to TRBJ2-5; a possible D gene is TRBD1 (5 bases). This CDR3 region has 15 residues. CDR1 and CDR2 from the germline V gene are SEHNR and FQNEAQ (reference sequence). Trimming removed 1 base at V and 4 bases at J, with 13 bases between. Written as DNA, the CDR3 is TGTGCCAGCAGCTTAGACGGCAGGGAAACAGAGACCCAGTACTTC. Its translation is CASSLDGRETETQYF.

The chain combines TRBV9 with TRBJ2-3; D gene unclear. This CDR3 is 14 amino acids long. Trimming removed 0 bases from V and 2 bases from J, with 7 bases in between. The V gene's germline CDR1 is SGDLS and CDR2 YYNGEE. CDR3 in amino acids: CASSVEHYTDTQYF. The CDR3 DNA is TGTGCCAGCAGCGTAGAACATTACACAGATACGCAGTATTTT.

The rearrangement joins TRBV28 to TRBJ2-7, with 8 bases lining up with TRBD2. Germline CDR1 MDHEN, CDR2 SYDVKM. The CDR3 consists of 14 residues. V trimming: 7 bases; J trimming: 8 bases; junction bases outside the gene matches: 13. The CDR3 DNA follows: TGTGCCAGCAACCCTCCGGGAGGGCTATATAAGCAGTACTTC. This translates into CASNPPGGLYKQYF. Full variable domain (remainder filled in from reference TRBV28 and TRBJ2-7): DVKVTQSSRYLVKRTGEKVFLECVQDMDHENMFWYRQDPGLGLRLIYFSYDVKMKEKGDIPEGYSVSREKKERFSLILESASTNQTSMYLCASNPPGGLYKQYFGPGTRLTVT.